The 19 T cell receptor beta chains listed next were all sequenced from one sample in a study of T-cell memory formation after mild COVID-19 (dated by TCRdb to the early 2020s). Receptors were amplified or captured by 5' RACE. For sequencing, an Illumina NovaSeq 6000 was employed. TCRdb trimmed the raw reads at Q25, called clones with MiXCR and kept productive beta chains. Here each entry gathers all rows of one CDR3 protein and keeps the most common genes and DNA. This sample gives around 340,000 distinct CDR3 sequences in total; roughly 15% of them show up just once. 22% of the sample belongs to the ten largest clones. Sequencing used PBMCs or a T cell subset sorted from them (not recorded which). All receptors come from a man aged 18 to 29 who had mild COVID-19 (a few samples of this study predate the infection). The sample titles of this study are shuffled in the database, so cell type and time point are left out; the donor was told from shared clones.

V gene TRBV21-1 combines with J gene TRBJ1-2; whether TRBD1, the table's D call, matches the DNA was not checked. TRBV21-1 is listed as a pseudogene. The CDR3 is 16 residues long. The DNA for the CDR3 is TGTGCCAGCAGCAAAGAGTGCGAGACAGGGGGCGGTGGCTACACCTTC. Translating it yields CASSKECETGGGGYTF.

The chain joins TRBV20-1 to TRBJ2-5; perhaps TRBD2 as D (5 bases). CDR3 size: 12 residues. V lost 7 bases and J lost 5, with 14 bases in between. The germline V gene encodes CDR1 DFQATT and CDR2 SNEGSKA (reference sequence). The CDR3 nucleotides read TGCAGTGGTACTGCTAGCAGGGAGACCCAGTACTTC. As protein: CSGTASRETQYF.

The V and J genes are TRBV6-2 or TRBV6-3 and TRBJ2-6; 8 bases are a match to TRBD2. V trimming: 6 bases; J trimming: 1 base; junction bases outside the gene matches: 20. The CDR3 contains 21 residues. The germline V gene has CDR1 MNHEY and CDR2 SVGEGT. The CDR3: CASSTGDVLLAGTSGANVLTF. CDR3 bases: TGTGCCAGCAGCACCGGGGACGTCCTGCTAGCGGGTACTTCTGGGGCCAACGTCCTGACTTTC.

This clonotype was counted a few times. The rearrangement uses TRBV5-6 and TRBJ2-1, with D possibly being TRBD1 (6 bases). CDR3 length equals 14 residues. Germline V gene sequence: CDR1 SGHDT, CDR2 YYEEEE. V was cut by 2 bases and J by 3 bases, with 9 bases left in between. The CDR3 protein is CASSFRGLYNEQFF. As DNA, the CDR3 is TGTGCCAGCAGCTTCAGGGGCCTCTACAATGAGCAGTTCTTC.

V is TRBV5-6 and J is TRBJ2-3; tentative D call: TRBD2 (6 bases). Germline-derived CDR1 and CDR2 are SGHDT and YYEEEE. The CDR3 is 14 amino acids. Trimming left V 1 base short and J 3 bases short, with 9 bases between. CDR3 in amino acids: CASSLFAGTDTQYF. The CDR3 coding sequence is TGTGCCAGCAGCTTGTTCGCGGGGACAGATACGCAGTATTTT.

The CDR3 DNA follows: TGTGCCAGCAACCCACCCCTACCGGGACCCGCCTACGAGCAGTACTTC. Amino acid sequence: CASNPPLPGPAYEQYF. The V call is TRBV3-1, the J call TRBJ2-7; D possibly matches TRBD1 or TRBD2 (5 bases each). Deletions cut 7 bases from V and 2 bases from J, with 21 bases between. This CDR3 contains 16 residues. Germline values: CDR1 LGHDT, CDR2 YNNKEL (reference sequence).

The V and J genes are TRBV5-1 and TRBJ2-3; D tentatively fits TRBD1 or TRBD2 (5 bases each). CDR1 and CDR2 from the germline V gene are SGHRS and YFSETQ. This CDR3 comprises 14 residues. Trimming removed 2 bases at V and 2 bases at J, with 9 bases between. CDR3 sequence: CASSFPGATDTQYF. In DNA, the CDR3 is TGCGCCAGCAGCTTCCCCGGGGCCACAGATACGCAGTATTTT.

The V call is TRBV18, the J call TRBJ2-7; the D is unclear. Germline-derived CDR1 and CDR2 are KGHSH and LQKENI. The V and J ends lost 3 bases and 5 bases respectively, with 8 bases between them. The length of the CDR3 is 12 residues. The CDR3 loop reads CASSPSGHEQYV. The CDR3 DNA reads TGTGCCAGCTCACCGAGTGGACACGAGCAGTACGTC.

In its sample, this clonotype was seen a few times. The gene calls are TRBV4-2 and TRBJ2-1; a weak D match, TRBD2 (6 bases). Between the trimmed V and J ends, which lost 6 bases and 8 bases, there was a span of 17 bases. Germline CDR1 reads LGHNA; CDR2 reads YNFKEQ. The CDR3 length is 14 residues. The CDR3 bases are TGTGCCAGCAGGCTGCTCGCGGGACGGGATGAGCAGTTCTTC. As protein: CASRLLAGRDEQFF.

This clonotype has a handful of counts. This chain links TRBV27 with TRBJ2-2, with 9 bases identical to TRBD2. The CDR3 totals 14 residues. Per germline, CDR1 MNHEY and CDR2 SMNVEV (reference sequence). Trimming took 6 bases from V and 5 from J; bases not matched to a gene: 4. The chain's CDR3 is CASSGGLATGELFF. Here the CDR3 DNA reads TGTGCCAGCAGCGGGGGACTAGCAACCGGGGAGCTGTTTTTT.

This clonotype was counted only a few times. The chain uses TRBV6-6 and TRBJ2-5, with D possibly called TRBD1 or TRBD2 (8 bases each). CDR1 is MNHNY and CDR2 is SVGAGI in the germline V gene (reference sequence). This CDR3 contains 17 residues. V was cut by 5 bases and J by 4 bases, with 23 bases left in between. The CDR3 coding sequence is TGTGCCAGCAGTCACGACAGGGGCGGACTAGCCCCAGAGACCCAGTACTTC. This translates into CASSHDRGGLAPETQYF.

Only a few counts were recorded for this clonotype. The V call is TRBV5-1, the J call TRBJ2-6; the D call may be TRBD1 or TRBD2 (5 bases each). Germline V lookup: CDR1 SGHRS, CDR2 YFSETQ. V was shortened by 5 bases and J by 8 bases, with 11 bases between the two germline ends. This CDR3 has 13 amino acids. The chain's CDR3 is CASRKGRTNVLTF. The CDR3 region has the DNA TGCGCCAGCAGGAAGGGACGAACCAACGTCCTGACTTTC.

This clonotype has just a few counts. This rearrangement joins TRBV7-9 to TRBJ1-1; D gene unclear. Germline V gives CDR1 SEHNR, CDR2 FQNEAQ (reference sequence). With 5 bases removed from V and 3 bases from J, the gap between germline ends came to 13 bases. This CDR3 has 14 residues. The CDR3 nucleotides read TGTGCCAGCAGCGCCGAGGGAAGGGACACTGAAGCTTTCTTT. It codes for CASSAEGRDTEAFF.

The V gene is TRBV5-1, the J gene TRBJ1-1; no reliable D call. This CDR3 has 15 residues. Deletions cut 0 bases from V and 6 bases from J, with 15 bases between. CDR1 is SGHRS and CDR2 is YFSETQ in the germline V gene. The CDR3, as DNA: TGCGCCAGCAGCTTGGGTTTTGGGGAGATCGCTGAAGCTTTCTTT. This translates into CASSLGFGEIAEAFF.

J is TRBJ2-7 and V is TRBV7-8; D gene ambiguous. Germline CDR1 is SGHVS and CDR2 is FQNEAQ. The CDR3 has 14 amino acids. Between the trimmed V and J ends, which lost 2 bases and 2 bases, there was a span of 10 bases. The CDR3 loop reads CASSLSDATYEQYV. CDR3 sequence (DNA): TGTGCCAGCAGCTTAAGTGACGCCACCTACGAGCAGTACGTC.

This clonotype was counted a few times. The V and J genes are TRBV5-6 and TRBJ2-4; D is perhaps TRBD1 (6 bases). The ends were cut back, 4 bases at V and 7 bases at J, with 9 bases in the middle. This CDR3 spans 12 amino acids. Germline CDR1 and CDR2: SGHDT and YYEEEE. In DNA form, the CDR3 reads TGTGCCAGCAGCCAGGGGCACAACATTCAGTACTTC. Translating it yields CASSQGHNIQYF. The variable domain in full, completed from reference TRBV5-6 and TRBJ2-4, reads DAGVTQSPTHLIKTRGQQVTLRCSPKSGHDTVSWYQQALGQGPQFIFQYYEEEERQRGNFPDRFSGHQFPNYSSELNVNALLLGDSALYLCASSQGHNIQYFGAGTRLSVL.

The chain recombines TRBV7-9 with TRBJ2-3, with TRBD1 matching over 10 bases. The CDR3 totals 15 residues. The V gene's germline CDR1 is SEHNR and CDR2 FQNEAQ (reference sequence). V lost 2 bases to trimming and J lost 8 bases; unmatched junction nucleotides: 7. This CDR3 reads CASSLWDRGSGTQYF. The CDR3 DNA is TGTGCCAGCAGCTTATGGGACAGGGGATCGGGTACGCAGTATTTT. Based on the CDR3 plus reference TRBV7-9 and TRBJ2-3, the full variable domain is DTGVSQNPRHKITKRGQNVTFRCDPISEHNRLYWYRQTLGQGPEFLTYFQNEAQLEKSRLLSDRFSAERPKGSFSTLEIQRTEQGDSAMYLCASSLWDRGSGTQYFGPGTRLTVL.

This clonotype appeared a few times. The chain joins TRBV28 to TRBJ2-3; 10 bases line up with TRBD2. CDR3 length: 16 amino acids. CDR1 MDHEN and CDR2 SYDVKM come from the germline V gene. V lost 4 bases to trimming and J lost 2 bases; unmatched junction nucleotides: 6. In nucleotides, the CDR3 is TGTGCCAGCAGTTCGGGACTAGCGAGTTCCACAGATACGCAGTATTTT. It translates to CASSSGLASSTDTQYF.

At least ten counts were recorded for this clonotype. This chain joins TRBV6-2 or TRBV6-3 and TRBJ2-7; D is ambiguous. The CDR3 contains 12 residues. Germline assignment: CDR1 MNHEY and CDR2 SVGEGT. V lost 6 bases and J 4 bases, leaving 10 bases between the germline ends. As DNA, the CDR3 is TGTGCCAGCAGCAGAGCGAGTTACGAGCAGTACGTC. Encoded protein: CASSRASYEQYV.